This T cell receptor beta chain was captured by sequencing in a study of blood T cell repertoires in COVID-19. About the study: There were acute and convalescent COVID-19 samples, and they came from the United States, Italy and Spain.

Sequencing used immunoSEQ multiplex PCR; TCRdb keeps in-frame clones, though not all of them. This sample has 200,000 or so clones, with approximately 87% found just once. CDR3 size: 15 residues. The germline V gene encodes CDR1 SNHLY and CDR2 FYNNEI. The V segment lost 4 bases and the J segment 5 bases; nucleotides outside the gene matches: 8. Sample: peripheral blood. The rearrangement links TRBV2 to TRBJ2-5; 9 bases agree with TRBD2. The origin of this receptor is a person aged 70 to 85 with COVID-19, enrolled during active disease. CDR3 region: CASSGPAGGRETQYF. The CDR3 coding sequence is TGTGCCAGCAGTGGTCCAGCGGGGGGCAGGGAGACCCAGTACTTC.